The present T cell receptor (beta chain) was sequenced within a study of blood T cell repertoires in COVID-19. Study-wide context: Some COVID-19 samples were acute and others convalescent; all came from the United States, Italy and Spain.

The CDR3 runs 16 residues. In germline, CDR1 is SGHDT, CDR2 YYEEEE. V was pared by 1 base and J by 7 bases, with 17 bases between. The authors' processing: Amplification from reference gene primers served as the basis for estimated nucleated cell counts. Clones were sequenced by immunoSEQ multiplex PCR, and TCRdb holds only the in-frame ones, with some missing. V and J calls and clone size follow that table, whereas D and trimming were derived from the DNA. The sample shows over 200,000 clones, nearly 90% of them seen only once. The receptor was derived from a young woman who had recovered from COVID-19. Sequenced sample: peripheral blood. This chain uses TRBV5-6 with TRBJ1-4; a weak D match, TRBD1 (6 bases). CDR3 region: CASSLYKTGMFEKLFF. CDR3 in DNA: TGTGCCAGCAGCTTGTATAAGACAGGCATGTTTGAAAAACTGTTTTTT.